The rows below give T cell receptor beta chains drawn from one sample of a study of CD8 T cells in Susac syndrome. TCRdb reprocessed the immunoSEQ multiplex PCR reads with MiXCR, giving one entry per CDR3 protein. This table holds some 110,000 distinct CDR3 sequences, about 92% found once. The sequenced sample was CD4+ T cells from PBMCs. The receptors derive from a human donor with multiple sclerosis. The CDR3 runs from the conserved cysteine through the conserved F or W. Fields, in order: D gene, J gene, clone size, V gene, CDR3 protein, CDR3 DNA. A D gene is named only where the DNA matches it firmly. The size of a clone is reported for some rows only, either as once, few or many, or as a class for expanded clones.

NA TRBJ1-1 NA TRBV20-1 CSASDSTLGNTEAFF TGCAGTGCTAGCGATTCTACCCTGGGGAACACTGAAGCTTTCTTT
TRBD1 TRBJ1-1 NA TRBV6-1 CATHPHKDGQGDTEAFF TGTGCCACCCACCCGCACAAAGACGGACAGGGGGACACTGAAGCTTTCTTT
TRBD1 TRBJ1-1 NA TRBV18 CASSPIPGTGPNTEAFF TGTGCCAGCTCACCGATACCCGGGACAGGGCCGAACACTGAAGCTTTCTTT
TRBD1 TRBJ1-1 NA TRBV19 CASSSQGDTEAFF TGTGCCAGTAGTTCACAGGGGGACACTGAAGCTTTCTTT
NA TRBJ2-3 NA TRBV7-9 CASSLWLGRAEDTQYF TGTGCCAGCAGCTTATGGCTTGGCAGGGCAGAGGATACGCAGTATTTT
NA TRBJ1-1 NA TRBV20-1 CSARDAGWAEAFF TGCAGTGCTAGAGACGCGGGCTGGGCTGAAGCTTTCTTT
TRBD2 TRBJ2-5 NA TRBV12-3/TRBV12-4 CASSLKGGGGEETQYF TGTGCCAGCAGTTTAAAGGGCGGGGGGGGAGAAGAGACCCAGTACTTC
TRBD2 TRBJ2-5 NA TRBV9 CASSGLAGGLALETQYF TGTGCCAGCAGCGGTCTAGCGGGGGGGCTCGCACTCGAGACCCAGTACTTC
TRBD2 TRBJ2-3 NA TRBV4-3 CASSSSGGLGGTQYF TGCGCCAGCAGCTCAAGCGGGGGGCTCGGCGGTACGCAGTATTTT
NA TRBJ2-2 NA TRBV4-3 CASSRRGGELFF TGCGCCAGCAGCCGCAGGGGCGGGGAGCTGTTTTTT
TRBD1 TRBJ1-3 NA TRBV18 CASSETGATSGNTIYF TGTGCCAGCTCGGAGACAGGGGCGACCTCTGGAAACACCATATATTTT
NA TRBJ2-6 NA TRBV7-2 CASSLGGTSGANVLTF TGTGCCAGCAGCTTAGGGGGGACGTCTGGGGCCAACGTCCTGACTTTC
NA TRBJ2-3 NA TRBV7-3 CASSLIASLSTDTQYF TGTGCCAGCAGCTTAATAGCTAGCCTTAGCACAGATACGCAGTATTTT
NA TRBJ2-1 NA TRBV15 CATSPGGQRYEQFF TGTGCCACCAGCCCGGGGGGCCAGCGATATGAGCAGTTCTTC
NA TRBJ1-2 NA TRBV25-1 CASSEGINWGYGYTF TGTGCCAGCAGTGAAGGGATCAACTGGGGGTATGGCTACACCTTC
NA TRBJ1-1 NA TRBV2 CASREDGTEAFF TGTGCCAGCAGGGAAGACGGGACTGAAGCTTTCTTT
NA TRBJ2-1 NA TRBV20-1 CSARLSSQFSYNEQFF TGCAGTGCTAGATTGTCGTCACAGTTCTCCTACAATGAGCAGTTCTTC
NA TRBJ2-3 NA TRBV28 CASSPRTALGSTDTQYF TGTGCCAGCAGCCCCAGGACAGCCCTGGGGAGCACAGATACGCAGTATTTT
NA TRBJ1-1 NA TRBV6-1 CASRNRPETEAFF TGTGCCAGCAGGAACAGGCCGGAAACTGAAGCTTTCTTT
TRBD1 TRBJ1-2 NA TRBV19 CASSVDRERTYGYTF TGTGCCAGTAGTGTCGACAGGGAAAGGACCTATGGCTACACCTTC
TRBD1 TRBJ2-5 NA TRBV7-2 CASSPPRGGQGRETQYF TGTGCCAGCAGCCCGCCCAGGGGTGGACAGGGTCGAGAGACCCAGTACTTC
TRBD1 TRBJ1-2 NA TRBV7-8 CASSLGRRRGLDYGYTF TGTGCCAGCAGCTTAGGCCGGCGTAGGGGGCTAGACTATGGCTACACCTTC
TRBD2 TRBJ2-7 NA TRBV7-9 CASSFTLASYEQYF TGTGCCAGCAGCTTTACACTAGCGTCCTACGAGCAGTACTTC
TRBD2 TRBJ2-3 NA TRBV4-2 CASSQQTGLAGGTDTQYF TGTGCCAGCAGCCAACAAACCGGACTAGCGGGGGGCACAGATACGCAGTATTTT
NA TRBJ2-7 NA TRBV18 CASSPDIDRNYEQYF TGTGCCAGCTCACCCGATATAGACAGGAACTACGAGCAGTACTTC
NA TRBJ1-2 NA TRBV6-6 CASSYSPEAYGYTF TGTGCCAGCAGTTACTCCCCTGAAGCCTATGGCTACACCTTC
TRBD2 TRBJ2-1 once TRBV30 CAWSSGLATYNEQFF TGTGCCTGGAGTTCGGGACTAGCGACCTACAATGAGCAGTTCTTC
NA TRBJ1-6 NA TRBV5-6 CASSNQGSSYNSPLHF TGTGCCAGCAGTAACCAGGGGAGCTCCTATAATTCACCCCTCCACTTT
NA TRBJ1-6 NA TRBV3-1 CASSPLPDSGSPLHF TGTGCCAGCAGCCCTTTACCGGACAGCGGTTCACCCCTCCACTTT
NA TRBJ1-1 NA TRBV5-1 CASSLGTGYWNTEAFF TGCGCCAGCAGCTTGGGGACCGGCTACTGGAACACTGAAGCTTTCTTT
NA TRBJ2-7 NA TRBV7-9 CASSVGGEVQYF TGTGCCAGCAGCGTTGGCGGGGAAGTGCAGTACTTC
TRBD2 TRBJ2-3 NA TRBV4-3 CASSQGVAGGGGDTQYF TGCGCCAGCAGCCAAGGGGTAGCGGGGGGCGGGGGAGATACGCAGTATTTT
NA TRBJ2-5 NA TRBV28 CASSLAGFPQYF TGTGCCAGCAGTTTAGCAGGGTTTCCCCAGTACTTC
TRBD1 TRBJ1-6 NA TRBV5-1 CASSPGDRGTSPLHF TGCGCCAGCAGCCCCGGGGACAGGGGGACTTCACCCCTCCACTTT
NA TRBJ2-7 NA TRBV12-3/TRBV12-4 CASSFLDRAYEQYF TGTGCCAGCAGTTTCCTGGACAGAGCCTACGAGCAGTACTTC
NA TRBJ1-5 NA TRBV6-1 CASIRQNSNQPQHF TGTGCCAGCATTAGACAGAATAGCAATCAGCCCCAGCATTTT
TRBD1 TRBJ1-1 NA TRBV4-1 CASSHPGQGMNTEAFF TGCGCCAGCAGCCACCCGGGACAGGGGATGAACACTGAAGCTTTCTTT
TRBD1 TRBJ1-5 NA TRBV6-1 CASSVNRGASNQPQHF TGTGCCAGCAGTGTAAACAGGGGTGCGAGCAATCAGCCCCAGCATTTT
TRBD1 TRBJ1-2 NA TRBV5-5 CASSLDRGWNGYTF TGTGCCAGCAGCCTGGACAGGGGATGGAATGGCTACACCTTC
NA TRBJ1-2 NA TRBV7-9 CASSLGGLNYGYTF TGTGCCAGCAGCTTAGGAGGCCTTAACTATGGCTACACCTTC
TRBD2 TRBJ2-5 NA TRBV5-1 CASSLVGRGVQQETQYF TGCGCCAGCAGCTTGGTTGGCCGGGGGGTGCAGCAAGAGACCCAGTACTTC